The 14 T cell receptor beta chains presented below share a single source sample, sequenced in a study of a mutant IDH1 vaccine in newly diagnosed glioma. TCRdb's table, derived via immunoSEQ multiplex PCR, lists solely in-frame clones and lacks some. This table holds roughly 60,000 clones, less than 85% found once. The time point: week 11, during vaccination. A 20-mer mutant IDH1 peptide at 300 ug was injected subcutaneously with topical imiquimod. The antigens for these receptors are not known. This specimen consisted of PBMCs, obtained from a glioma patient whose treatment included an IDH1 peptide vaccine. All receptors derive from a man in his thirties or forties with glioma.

The CDR3 DNA reads TGTGCCAGCCTTCTGGCGGGGGGGCGCGGAGATACGCAGTATTTT. This sequence encodes CASLLAGGRGDTQYF. V usage is TRBV2 and J usage is TRBJ2-3; 9 bases agree with TRBD2. J gave up 5 bases and V 8 bases, and 11 bases lay outside the gene matches. Germline V gene sequence: CDR1 SNHLY, CDR2 FYNNEI. The CDR3 totals 15 residues.

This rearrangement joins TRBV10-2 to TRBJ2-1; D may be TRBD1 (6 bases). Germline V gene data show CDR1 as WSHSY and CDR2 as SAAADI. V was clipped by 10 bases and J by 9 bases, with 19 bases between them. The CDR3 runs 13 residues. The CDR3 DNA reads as TGCGCCACCAGACCCCAGGGGAAGCGTGAGCAGTTCTTC. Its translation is CATRPQGKREQFF.

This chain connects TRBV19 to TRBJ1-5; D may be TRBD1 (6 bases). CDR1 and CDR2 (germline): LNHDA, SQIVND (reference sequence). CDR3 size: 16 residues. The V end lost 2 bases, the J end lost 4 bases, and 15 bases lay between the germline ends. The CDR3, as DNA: TGTGCCAGTAGTATATCGTCTACAGGGATTAATCAGCCCCAGCATTTT. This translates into CASSISSTGINQPQHF.

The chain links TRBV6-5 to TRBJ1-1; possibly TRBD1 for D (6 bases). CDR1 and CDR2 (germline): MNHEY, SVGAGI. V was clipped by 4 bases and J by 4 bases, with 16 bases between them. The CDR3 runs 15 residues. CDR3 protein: CASSSPGGPSTEAFF. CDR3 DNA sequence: TGTGCCAGCAGTTCCCCCGGGGGGCCTTCCACTGAAGCTTTCTTT.

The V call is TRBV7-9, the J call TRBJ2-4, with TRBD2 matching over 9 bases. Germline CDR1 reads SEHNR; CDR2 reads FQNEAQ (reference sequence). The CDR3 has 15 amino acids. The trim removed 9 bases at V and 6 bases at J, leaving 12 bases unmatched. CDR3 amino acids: CASTKERGDLNIQYF. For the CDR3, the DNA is TGTGCCAGTACTAAGGAGCGGGGGGACCTAAACATTCAGTACTTC.

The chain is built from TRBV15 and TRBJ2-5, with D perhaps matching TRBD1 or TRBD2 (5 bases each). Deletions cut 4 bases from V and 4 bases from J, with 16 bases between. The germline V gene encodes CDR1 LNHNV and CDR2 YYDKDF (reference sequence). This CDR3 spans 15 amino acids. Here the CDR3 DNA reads TGTGCCACCAGCATCTCCAGGCAGGGACGAGAGACCCAGTACTTC. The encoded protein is CATSISRQGRETQYF.

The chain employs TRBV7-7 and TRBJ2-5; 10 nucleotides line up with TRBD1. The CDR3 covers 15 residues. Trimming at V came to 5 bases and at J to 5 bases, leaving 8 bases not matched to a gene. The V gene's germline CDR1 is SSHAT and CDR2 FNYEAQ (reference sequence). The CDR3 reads CASSHRQGALETQYF. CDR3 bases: TGTGCCAGCAGCCATCGACAGGGGGCTTTGGAGACCCAGTACTTC.

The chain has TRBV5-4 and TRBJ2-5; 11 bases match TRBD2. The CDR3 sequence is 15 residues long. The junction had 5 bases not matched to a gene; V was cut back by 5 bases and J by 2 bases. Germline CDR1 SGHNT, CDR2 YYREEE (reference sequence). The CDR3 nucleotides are TGTGCCAGCAGGCCTAGCGGGGGGAGACAAGAGACCCAGTACTTC. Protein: CASRPSGGRQETQYF.

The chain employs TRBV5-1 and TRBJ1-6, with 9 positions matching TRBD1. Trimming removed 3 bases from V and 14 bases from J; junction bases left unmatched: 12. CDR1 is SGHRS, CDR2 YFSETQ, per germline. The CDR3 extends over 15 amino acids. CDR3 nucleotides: TGCGCCAGCAGCTACGATGGGACAGGGTCCGGGGCCCTCCACTTT. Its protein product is CASSYDGTGSGALHF.

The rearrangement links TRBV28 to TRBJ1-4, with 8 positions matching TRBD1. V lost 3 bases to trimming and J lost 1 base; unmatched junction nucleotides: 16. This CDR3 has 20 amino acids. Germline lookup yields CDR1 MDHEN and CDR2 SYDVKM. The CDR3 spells CASSFILRDRREGTNEKLFF. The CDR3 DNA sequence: TGTGCCAGCAGTTTTATTCTCCGGGACAGGCGGGAGGGAACTAATGAAAAACTGTTTTTT.

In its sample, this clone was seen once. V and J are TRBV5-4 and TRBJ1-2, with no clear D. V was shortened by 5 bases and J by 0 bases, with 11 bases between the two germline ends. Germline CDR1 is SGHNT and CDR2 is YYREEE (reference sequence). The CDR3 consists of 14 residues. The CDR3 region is CASSRETTNYGYTF. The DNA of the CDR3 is TGTGCCAGCAGTCGGGAAACAACTAACTATGGCTACACCTTC.

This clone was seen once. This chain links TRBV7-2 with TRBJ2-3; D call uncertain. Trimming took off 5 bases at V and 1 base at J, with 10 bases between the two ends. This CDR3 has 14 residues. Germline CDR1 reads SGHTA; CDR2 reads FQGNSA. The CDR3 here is CASSKAGRTDTQYF. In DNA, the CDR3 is TGTGCCAGCAGCAAAGCCGGGCGCACAGATACGCAGTATTTT.

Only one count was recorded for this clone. CDR3 DNA: TGCGCCAGCAGCTTGTCCCGGGGTCAGAACTACGAGCAGTACTTC. Amino acids: CASSLSRGQNYEQYF. The V gene is TRBV5-1, the J gene TRBJ2-5; perhaps TRBD2 as D (5 bases). The DNA end is a closer match to TRBJ2-7, so the J assignment may be wrong. This CDR3 is 15 amino acids long. CDR1 and CDR2 from the germline V gene are SGHRS and YFSETQ.

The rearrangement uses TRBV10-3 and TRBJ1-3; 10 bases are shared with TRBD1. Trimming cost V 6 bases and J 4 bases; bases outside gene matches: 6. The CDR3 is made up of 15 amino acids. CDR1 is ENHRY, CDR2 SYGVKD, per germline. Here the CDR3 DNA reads TGTGCCATCAGCCCCCAGGGACAGGGGGGAAACACCATATATTTT. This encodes CAISPQGQGGNTIYF.